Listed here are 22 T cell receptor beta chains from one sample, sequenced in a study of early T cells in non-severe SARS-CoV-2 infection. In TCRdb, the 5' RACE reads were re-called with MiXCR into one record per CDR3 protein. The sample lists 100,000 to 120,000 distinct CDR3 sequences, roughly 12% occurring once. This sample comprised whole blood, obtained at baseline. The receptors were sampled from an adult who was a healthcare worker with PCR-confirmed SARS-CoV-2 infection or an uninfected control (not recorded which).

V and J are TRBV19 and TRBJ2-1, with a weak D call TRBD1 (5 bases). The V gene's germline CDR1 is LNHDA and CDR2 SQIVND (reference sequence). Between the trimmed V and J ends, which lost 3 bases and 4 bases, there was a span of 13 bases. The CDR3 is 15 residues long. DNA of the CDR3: TGTGCCAGTAGTATTCAGGGTCCCCCTTACAATGAGCAGTTCTTC. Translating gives CASSIQGPPYNEQFF.

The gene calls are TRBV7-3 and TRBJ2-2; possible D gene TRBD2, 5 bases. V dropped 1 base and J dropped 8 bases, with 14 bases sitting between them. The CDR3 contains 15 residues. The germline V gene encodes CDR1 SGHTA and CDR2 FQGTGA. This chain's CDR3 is CASSLIFAGEGELFF. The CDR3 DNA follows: TGTGCCAGCAGCTTAATTTTTGCCGGGGAAGGGGAGCTGTTTTTT.

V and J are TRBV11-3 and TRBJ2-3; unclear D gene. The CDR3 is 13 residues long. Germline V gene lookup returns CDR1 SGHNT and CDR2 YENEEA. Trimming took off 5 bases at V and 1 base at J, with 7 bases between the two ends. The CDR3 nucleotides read TGTGCCAGCAGCCGGACCGGCACAGATACGCAGTATTTT. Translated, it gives CASSRTGTDTQYF.

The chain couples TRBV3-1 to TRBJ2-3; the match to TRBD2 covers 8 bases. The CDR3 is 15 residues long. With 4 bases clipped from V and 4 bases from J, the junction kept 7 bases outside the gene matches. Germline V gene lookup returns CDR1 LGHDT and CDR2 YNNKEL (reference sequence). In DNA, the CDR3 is TGTGCCAGCAGCCTAAGCGGGAGAAAGGCAGATACGCAGTATTTT. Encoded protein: CASSLSGRKADTQYF.

CDR3 sequence (DNA): TGCGCCAGCAGCTCGACAGGGGACTATGGCTACACCTTC. Translating it yields CASSSTGDYGYTF. The gene calls are TRBV5-1 and TRBJ1-2; 8 bases map to TRBD1. V shed 3 bases and J 3 bases; nucleotides not matched to a gene: 1. CDR1 SGHRS and CDR2 YFSETQ come from the germline V gene. CDR3 length: 13 residues.

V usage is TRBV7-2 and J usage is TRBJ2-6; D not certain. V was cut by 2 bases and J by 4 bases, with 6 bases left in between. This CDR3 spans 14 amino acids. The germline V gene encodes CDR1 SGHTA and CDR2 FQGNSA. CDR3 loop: CASSLKSGANVLTF. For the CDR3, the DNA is TGTGCCAGCAGCTTAAAGTCGGGGGCCAACGTCCTGACTTTC. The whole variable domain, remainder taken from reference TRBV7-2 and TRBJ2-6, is GAGVSQSPSNKVTEKGKDVELRCDPISGHTALYWYRQSLGQGLEFLIYFQGNSAPDKSGLPSDRFSAERTGGSVSTLTIQRTQQEDSAVYLCASSLKSGANVLTFGAGSRLTVL.

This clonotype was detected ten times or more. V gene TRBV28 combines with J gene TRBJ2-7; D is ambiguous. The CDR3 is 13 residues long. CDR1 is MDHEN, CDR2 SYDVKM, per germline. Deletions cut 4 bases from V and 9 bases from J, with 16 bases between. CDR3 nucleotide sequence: TGTGCCAGCAGTTCCCCGATAACTGCGAGGCAGTACTTC. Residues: CASSSPITARQYF.

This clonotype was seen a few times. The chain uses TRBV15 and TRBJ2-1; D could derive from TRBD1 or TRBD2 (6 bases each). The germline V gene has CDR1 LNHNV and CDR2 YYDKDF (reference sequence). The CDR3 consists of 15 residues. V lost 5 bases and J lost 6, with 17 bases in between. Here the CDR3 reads CATSGGTLRGNEQFF. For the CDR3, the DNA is TGTGCCACCAGCGGAGGGACACTTAGGGGCAATGAGCAGTTCTTC.

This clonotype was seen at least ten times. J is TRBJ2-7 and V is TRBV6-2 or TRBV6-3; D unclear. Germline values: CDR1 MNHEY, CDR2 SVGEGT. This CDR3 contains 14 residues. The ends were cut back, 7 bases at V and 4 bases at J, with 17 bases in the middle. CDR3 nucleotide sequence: TGTGCCAGCAAGTCCCCCGGGTCAAAATACGAGCAGTACTTC. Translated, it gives CASKSPGSKYEQYF.

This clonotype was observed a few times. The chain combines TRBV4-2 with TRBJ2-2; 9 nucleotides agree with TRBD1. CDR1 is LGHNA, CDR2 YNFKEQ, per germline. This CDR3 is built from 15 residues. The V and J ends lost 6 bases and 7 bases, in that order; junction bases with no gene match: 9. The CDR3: CASRHPGQGIGELFF. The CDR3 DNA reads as TGTGCCAGCAGGCATCCGGGACAGGGAATCGGGGAGCTGTTTTTT.

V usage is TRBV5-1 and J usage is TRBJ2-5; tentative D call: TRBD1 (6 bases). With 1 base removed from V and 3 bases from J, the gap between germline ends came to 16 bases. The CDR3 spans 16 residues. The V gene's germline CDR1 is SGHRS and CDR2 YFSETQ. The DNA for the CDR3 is TGCGCCAGCAGCTTGAATGTGGACAGACCAGAAGAGACCCAGTACTTC. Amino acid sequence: CASSLNVDRPEETQYF.

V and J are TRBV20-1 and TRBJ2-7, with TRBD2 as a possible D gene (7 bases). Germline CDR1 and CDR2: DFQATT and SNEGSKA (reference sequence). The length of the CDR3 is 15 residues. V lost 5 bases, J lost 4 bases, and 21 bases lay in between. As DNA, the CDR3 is TGCAGTGCTTTATTACTGGGGGGGGCTCGATACGAGCAGTACTTC. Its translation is CSALLLGGARYEQYF.

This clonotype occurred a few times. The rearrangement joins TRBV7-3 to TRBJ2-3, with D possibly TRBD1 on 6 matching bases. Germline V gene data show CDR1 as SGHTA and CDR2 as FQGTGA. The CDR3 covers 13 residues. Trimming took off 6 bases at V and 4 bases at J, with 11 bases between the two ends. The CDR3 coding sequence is TGTGCCAGCAGTCCTCCAGGGGCAGATACGCAGTATTTT. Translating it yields CASSPPGADTQYF.

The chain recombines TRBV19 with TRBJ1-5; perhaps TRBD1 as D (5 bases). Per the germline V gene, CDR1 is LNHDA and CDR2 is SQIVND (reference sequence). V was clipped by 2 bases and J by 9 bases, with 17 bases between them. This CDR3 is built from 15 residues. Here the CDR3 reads CASSIIDSALWPQHF. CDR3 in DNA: TGTGCCAGTAGTATAATCGACAGCGCACTTTGGCCCCAGCATTTT.

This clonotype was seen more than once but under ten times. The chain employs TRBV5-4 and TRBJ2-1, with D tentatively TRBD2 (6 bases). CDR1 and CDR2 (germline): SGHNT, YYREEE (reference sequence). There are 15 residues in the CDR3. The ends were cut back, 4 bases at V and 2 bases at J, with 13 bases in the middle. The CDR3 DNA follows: TGTGCCAGCAGCCCAGGGACTCAAACCTACAATGAGCAGTTCTTC. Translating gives CASSPGTQTYNEQFF. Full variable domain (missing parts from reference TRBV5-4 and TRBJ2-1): ETGVTQSPTHLIKTRGQQVTLRCSSQSGHNTVSWYQQALGQGPQFIFQYYREEENGRGNFPPRFSGLQFPNYSSELNVNALELDDSALYLCASSPGTQTYNEQFFGPGTRLTVL.

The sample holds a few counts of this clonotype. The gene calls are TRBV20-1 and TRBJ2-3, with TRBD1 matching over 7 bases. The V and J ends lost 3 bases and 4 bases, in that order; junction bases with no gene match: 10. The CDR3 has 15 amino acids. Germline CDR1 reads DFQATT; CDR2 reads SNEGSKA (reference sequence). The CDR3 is CSARIPMTGSDTQYF. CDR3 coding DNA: TGCAGTGCTAGGATCCCAATGACAGGGTCAGATACGCAGTATTTT.

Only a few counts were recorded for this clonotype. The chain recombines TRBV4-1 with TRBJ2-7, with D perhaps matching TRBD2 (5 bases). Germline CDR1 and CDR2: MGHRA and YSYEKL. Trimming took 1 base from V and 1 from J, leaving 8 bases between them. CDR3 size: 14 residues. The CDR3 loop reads CASSQGSGSYEQYF. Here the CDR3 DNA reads TGCGCCAGCAGCCAAGGATCGGGGTCCTACGAGCAGTACTTC.

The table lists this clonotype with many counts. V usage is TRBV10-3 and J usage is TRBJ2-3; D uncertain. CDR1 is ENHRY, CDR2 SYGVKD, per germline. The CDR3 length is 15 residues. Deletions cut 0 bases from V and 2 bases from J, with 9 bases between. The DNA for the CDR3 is TGTGCCATCAGTGAGTCTTTGGCTCTCACAGATACGCAGTATTTT. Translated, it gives CAISESLALTDTQYF.

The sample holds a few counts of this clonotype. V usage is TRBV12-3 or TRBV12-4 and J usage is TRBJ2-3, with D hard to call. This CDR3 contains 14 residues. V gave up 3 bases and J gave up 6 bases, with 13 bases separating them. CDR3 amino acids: CASSLLRGRDTQYF. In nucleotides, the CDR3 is TGTGCCAGCAGTTTGCTGCGAGGTCGGGATACGCAGTATTTT.

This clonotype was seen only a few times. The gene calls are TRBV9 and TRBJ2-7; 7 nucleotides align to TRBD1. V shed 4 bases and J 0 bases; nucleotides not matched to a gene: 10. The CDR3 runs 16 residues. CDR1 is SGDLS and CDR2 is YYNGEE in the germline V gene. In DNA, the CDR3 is TGTGCCAGCAGCTCGAACCCTACAGGGGCCTCCTACGAGCAGTACTTC. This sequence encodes CASSSNPTGASYEQYF.

CDR3: CASSQVLLAGGKETQYF. The DNA of the CDR3 is TGCGCCAGCAGCCAAGTTCTTCTAGCGGGGGGGAAAGAGACCCAGTACTTC. This chain joins TRBV4-1 and TRBJ2-5; TRBD2 aligns across 12 bases. The CDR3 runs 17 residues. CDR1 is MGHRA and CDR2 is YSYEKL in the germline V gene. V lost 1 base and J lost 3; bases outside the gene matches: 6.

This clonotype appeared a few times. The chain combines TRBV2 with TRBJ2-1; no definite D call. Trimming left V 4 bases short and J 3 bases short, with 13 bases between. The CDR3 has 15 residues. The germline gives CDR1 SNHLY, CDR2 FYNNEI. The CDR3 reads CASSVRATVYNEQFF. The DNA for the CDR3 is TGTGCCAGCAGTGTCCGGGCGACGGTCTACAATGAGCAGTTCTTC. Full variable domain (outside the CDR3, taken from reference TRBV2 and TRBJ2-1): EPEVTQTPSHQVTQMGQEVILRCVPISNHLYFYWYRQILGQKVEFLVSFYNNEISEKSEIFDDQFSVERPDGSNFTLKIRSTKLEDSAMYFCASSVRATVYNEQFFGPGTRLTVL.